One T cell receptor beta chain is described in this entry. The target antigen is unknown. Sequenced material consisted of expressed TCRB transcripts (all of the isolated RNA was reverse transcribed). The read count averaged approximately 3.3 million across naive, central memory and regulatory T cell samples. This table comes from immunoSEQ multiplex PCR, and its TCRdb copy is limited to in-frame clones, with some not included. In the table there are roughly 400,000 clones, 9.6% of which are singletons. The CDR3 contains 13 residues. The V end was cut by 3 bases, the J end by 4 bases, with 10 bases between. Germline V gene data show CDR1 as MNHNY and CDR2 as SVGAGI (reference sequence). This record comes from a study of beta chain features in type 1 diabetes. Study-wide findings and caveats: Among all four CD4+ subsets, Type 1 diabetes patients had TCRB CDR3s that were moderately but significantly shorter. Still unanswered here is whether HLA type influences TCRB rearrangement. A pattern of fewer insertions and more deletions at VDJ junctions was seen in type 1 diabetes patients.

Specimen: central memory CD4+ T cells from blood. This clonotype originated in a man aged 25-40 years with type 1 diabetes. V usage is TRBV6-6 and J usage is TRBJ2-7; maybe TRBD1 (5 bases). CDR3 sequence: CASSYPTAYEQYF. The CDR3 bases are TGTGCCAGCAGTTATCCGACAGCATACGAGCAGTACTTC.